The rows below give T cell receptor beta chains drawn from one sample of a study of T cells after yellow fever vaccination. TCRdb reanalysed the 5' RACE reads using MiXCR and keeps one entry per CDR3 protein. The table lists about 340,000 distinct CDR3 sequences, roughly 4.3% of them singletons. Sequencing used PBMCs, obtained 5 days after the yellow fever booster vaccination. The receptors stem from a man between 18 and 35 years old who received the YFV17D yellow fever vaccine. The CDR3 runs from the conserved cysteine through the conserved F or W. The D gene is left open where the match is weak. Clone sizes are given selectively: once, few, many, or a class where the clone is expanded.

V	D	length	J	size	DNA	CDR3
TRBV20-1	-	12	TRBJ1-6	-	TGCAGTGCCCAAGCTCCAAATTCACCCCTCCACTTT	CSAQAPNSPLHF
TRBV19	-	13	TRBJ2-7	-	TGTGCCAGTAGTCCTACAGCAGTATGGGAGCAGTACTTC	CASSPTAVWEQYF
TRBV7-2	-	19	TRBJ1-6	-	TGTGCCAGCAGCTTGGATCCCCAAGGTGCCAGCTCCTATAATTCACCCCTCCACTTT	CASSLDPQGASSYNSPLHF
TRBV20-1	TRBD1	14	TRBJ2-7	many	TGCAGTGCTGAACAGGGGTCGATAAACTACGAGCAGTACTTC	CSAEQGSINYEQYF
TRBV2	TRBD1	14	TRBJ1-2	few	TGTGCCAGCAGTTTGACAGGGGGCCGGTCTGACTACACCTTC	CASSLTGGRSDYTF
TRBV7-2	-	17	TRBJ2-5	few	TGTGCCAGCAGCTTAGCGCGCGGGTCGGGATACCAAGAGACCCAGTACTTC	CASSLARGSGYQETQYF
TRBV20-1	-	14	TRBJ2-5	-	TGCAGTGCTAGGGCCACGGGGGGCAGGGAGACCCAGTACTTC	CSARATGGRETQYF
TRBV20-1	TRBD1	15	TRBJ2-7	few	TGCAGTGCTAGGGTTTCGGGACAGGGAGATGGCGAGCAGTACTTC	CSARVSGQGDGEQYF
TRBV29-1	-	14	TRBJ2-2	-	TGCAGCGCGGGAGACCACAGCGGCTCCGGGGAGCTGTTTTTT	CSAGDHSGSGELFF
TRBV4-1	-	14	TRBJ2-5	-	TGCGCCAGCAGCCAAGAGACCATTCGGGAGACCCAGTACTTC	CASSQETIRETQYF
TRBV5-4	TRBD2	17	TRBJ2-5	-	TGTGCCAGCAGCTCCCCACCGACTAGCGGGGGGAGGGAGACCCAGTACTTC	CASSSPPTSGGRETQYF
TRBV6-2/TRBV6-3	-	13	TRBJ2-2	few	TGTGCCAGCAACAATATGGACGGCGGGGAGCTGTTTTTT	CASNNMDGGELFF
TRBV5-1	TRBD2	14	TRBJ2-3	few	TGCGCCAGCAGGTCGGGGGGGCCGACAGATACGCAGTATTTT	CASRSGGPTDTQYF
TRBV24-1	TRBD2	15	TRBJ2-1	-	TGTGCCACCAGTGATTCGGCTAGCGGGAACAATGAGCAGTTCTTC	CATSDSASGNNEQFF
TRBV12-3/TRBV12-4	-	14	TRBJ2-7	many	TGTGCCAGCAGTTTTCCGGGCCCGGGGCGGGAGCAGTACTTC	CASSFPGPGREQYF
TRBV5-1	-	14	TRBJ1-1	-	TGCGCCAGCAGCCCGGGGTACTTGAACACTGAAGCTTTCTTT	CASSPGYLNTEAFF
TRBV3-1	-	17	TRBJ2-6	-	TGTGCCAGCAGCCCTACAGCCCTAGAAAGTGGGGCCAACGTCCTGACTTTC	CASSPTALESGANVLTF
TRBV12-3/TRBV12-4	-	17	TRBJ2-7	few	TGTGCCAGCAGTTTAGCGTATGCGGGTCCCCTCCCCTACGAGCAGTACTTC	CASSLAYAGPLPYEQYF
TRBV20-1	-	13	TRBJ2-2	-	TGCAGTGCTGACACCCCAAACACCGGGGAGCTGTTTTTT	CSADTPNTGELFF
TRBV7-6	-	14	TRBJ2-7	many	TGTGCCAGCAGCTTAAGGGCCGGAAGCGTCGAGCAGTACTTC	CASSLRAGSVEQYF
TRBV29-1	-	13	TRBJ1-5	many	TGCAGCGTGGCGGGCAGGGGCAATCAGCCCCAGCATTTT	CSVAGRGNQPQHF